The present T cell receptor (beta chain) was sequenced within a study of blood T cell repertoires in COVID-19. Some clones are missing from TCRdb's copy, which holds only in-frame ones; the method was immunoSEQ multiplex PCR. The sample includes about 280,000 clones, 75% to 90% seen only once; the top ten take 2% to 3%. The clonotype comes from a woman between 50 and 59 years old who had recovered from COVID-19. The sample was PBMCs or T cells enriched from blood (not recorded which).

The CDR3 here is CSVEDRGMVTQYF. CDR3 sequence (DNA): TGCAGCGTTGAAGACAGGGGAATGGTGACCCAGTACTTC. The rearrangement links TRBV29-1 to TRBJ2-5; D is perhaps TRBD1 (6 bases). The ends were cut back, 0 bases at V and 7 bases at J, with 12 bases in the middle. The CDR3 is 13 amino acids. The germline V gene encodes CDR1 SQVTM and CDR2 ANQGSEA.